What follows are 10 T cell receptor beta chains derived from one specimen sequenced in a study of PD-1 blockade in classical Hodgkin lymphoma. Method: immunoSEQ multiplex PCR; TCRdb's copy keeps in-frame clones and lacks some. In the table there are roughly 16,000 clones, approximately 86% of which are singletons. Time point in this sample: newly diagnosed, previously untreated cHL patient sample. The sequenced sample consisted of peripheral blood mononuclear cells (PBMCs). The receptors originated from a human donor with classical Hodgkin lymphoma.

This chain's CDR3 is CASSLTATSAGRREQFF. CDR3 bases: TGTGCCAGCAGTTTGACGGCGACTAGCGCTGGTAGGAGAGAGCAGTTCTTC. This sequence joins TRBV6-4 and TRBJ2-1; 8 bases line up with TRBD2. CDR3 length equals 17 residues. Germline V gene lookup returns CDR1 MRHNA and CDR2 SNTAGT. V trimming: 5 bases; J trimming: 10 bases; junction bases outside the gene matches: 19.

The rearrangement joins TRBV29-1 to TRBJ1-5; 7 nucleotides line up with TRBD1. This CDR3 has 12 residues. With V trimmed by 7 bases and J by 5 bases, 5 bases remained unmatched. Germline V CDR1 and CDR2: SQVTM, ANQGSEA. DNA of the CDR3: TGCAGCGGTTCAGGGGGTCATCAGCCCCAGCATTTT. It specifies CSGSGGHQPQHF.

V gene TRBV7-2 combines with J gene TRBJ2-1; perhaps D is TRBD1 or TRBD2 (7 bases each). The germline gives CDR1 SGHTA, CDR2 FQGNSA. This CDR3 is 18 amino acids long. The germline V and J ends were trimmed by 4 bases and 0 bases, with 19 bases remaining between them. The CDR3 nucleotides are TGTGCCAGCAGCTCTAGGGGGCTAGCGGAGGGCTCCTACAATGAGCAGTTCTTC. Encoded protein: CASSSRGLAEGSYNEQFF. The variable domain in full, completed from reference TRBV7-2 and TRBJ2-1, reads GAGVSQSPSNKVTEKGKDVELRCDPISGHTALYWYRQSLGQGLEFLIYFQGNSAPDKSGLPSDRFSAERTGGSVSTLTIQRTQQEDSAVYLCASSSRGLAEGSYNEQFFGPGTRLTVL.

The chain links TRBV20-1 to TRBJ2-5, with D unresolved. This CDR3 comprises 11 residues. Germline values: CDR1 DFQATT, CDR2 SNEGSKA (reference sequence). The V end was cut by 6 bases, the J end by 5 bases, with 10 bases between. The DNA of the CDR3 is TGCAGTGCGCTCCCCAGGGAGACCCAGTACTTC. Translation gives CSALPRETQYF.

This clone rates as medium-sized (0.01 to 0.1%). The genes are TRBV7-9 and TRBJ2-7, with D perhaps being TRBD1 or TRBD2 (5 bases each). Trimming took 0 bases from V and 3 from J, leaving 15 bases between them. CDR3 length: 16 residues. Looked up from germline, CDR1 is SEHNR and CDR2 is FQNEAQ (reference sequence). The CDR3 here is CASSLAWWDLGYEQYF. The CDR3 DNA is TGTGCCAGCAGCTTAGCCTGGTGGGACCTGGGCTACGAGCAGTACTTC.

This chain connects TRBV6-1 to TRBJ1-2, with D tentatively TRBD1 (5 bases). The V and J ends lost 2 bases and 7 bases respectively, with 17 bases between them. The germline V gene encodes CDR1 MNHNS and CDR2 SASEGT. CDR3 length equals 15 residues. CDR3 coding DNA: TGTGCCAGCAGTGAATCAGGACGCCTTGGGGGTGGCTACACCTTC. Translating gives CASSESGRLGGGYTF.

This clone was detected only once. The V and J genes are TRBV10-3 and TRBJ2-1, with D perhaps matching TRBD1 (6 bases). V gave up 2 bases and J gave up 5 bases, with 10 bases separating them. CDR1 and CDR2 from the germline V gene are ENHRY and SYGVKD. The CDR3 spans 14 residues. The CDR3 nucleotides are TGTGCCATCAGTGAGCAGGGGAACAACAATGAGCAGTTCTTC. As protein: CAISEQGNNNEQFF.

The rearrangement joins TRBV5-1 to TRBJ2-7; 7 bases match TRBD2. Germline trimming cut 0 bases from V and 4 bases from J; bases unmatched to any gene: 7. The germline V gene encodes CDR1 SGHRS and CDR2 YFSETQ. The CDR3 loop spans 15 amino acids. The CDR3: CASSLESGGGYEQYF. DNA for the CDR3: TGCGCCAGCAGCTTGGAATCCGGGGGAGGGTACGAGCAGTACTTC. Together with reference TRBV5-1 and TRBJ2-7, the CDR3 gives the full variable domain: KAGVTQTPRYLIKTRGQQVTLSCSPISGHRSVSWYQQTPGQGLQFLFEYFSETQRNKGNFPGRFSGRQFSNSRSEMNVSTLELGDSALYLCASSLESGGGYEQYFGPGTRLTVT.

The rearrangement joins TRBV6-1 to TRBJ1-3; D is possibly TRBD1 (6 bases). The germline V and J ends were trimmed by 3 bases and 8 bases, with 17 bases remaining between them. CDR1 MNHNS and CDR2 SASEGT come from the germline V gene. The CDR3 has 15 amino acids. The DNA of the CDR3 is TGTGCCAGCAGTGAGGTGGGGGGCCGAGCCGACACCATATATTTT. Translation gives CASSEVGGRADTIYF.

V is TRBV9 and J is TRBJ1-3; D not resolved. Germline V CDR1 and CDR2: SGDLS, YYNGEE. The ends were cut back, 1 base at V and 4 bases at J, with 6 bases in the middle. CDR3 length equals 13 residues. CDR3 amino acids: CASSVTGGNTIYF. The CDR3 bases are TGTGCCAGCAGCGTAACTGGGGGAAACACCATATATTTT.